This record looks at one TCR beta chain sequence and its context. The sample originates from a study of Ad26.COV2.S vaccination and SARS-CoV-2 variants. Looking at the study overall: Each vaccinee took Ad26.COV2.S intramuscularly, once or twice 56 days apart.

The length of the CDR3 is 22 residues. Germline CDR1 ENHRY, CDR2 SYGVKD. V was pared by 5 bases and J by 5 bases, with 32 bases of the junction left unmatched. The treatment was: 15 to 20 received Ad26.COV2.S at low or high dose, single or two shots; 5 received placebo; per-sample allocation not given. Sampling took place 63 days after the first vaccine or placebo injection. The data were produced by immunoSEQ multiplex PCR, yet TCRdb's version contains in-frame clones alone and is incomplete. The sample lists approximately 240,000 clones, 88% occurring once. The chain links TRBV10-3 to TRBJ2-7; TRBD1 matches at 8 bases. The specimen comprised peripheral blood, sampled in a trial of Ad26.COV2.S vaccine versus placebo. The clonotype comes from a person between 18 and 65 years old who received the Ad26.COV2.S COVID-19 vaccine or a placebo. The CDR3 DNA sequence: TGTGCCATCAGTAAGAGAGGACCCATAGAATCCGGGACAGGCCCTCTTAGCGACGAGCAGTACTTC. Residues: CAISKRGPIESGTGPLSDEQYF.